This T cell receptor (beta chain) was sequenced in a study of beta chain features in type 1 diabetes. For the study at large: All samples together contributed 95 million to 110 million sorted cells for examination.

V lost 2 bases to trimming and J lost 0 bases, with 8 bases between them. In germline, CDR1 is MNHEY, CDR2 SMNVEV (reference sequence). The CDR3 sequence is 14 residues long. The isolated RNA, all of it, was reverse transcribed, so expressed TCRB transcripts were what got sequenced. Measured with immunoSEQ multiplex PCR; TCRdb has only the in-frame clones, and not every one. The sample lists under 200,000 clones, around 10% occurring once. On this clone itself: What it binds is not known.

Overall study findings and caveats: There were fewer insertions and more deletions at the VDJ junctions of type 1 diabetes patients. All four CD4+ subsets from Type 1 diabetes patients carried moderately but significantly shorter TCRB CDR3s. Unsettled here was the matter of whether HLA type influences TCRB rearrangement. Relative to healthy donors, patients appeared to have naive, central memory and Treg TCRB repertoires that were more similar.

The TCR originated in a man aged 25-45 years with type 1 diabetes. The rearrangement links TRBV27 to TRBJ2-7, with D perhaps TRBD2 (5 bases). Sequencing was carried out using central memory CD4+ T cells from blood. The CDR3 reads CASSLPGSSYEQYF. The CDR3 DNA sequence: TGTGCCAGCAGTTTACCGGGAAGCTCCTACGAGCAGTACTTC.